This T cell receptor (beta chain) was recovered during a study of blood T cell repertoires in COVID-19. Study details: PBMCs, B-cell-depleted T cells, or T cells were the source of the cDNA or gDNA that made up the material.

The CDR3 sequence is 13 residues long. Germline V gene sequence: CDR1 MDHEN, CDR2 SYDVKM. V gave up 3 bases and J gave up 2 bases, with 5 bases separating them. Clones were read by immunoSEQ multiplex PCR, and TCRdb kept only the in-frame ones, dropping some. The table lists 110,000 or so clones, 75% to 90% of them singletons. The clonotype was recovered from a human donor in a cohort sampled during active COVID-19. V and J are TRBV28 and TRBJ1-5; no reliable D call. The sequencing sample was made of peripheral blood. The CDR3: CASSFAGNQPQHF. In DNA, the CDR3 is TGTGCCAGCAGTTTTGCAGGCAATCAGCCCCAGCATTTT.